This passage covers 14 T cell receptor beta chains from one sample sequenced in a study of PD-L1 blockade in urothelial cancer. Only in-frame clones appear in the TCRdb table, and some are missing; sequencing was by immunoSEQ multiplex PCR. The profile shows roughly 25,000 clones, more than 70% of them singletons. Sequences were derived from PBMCs, sampled around atezolizumab (anti-PD-L1) treatment. The receptors here all came from a man aged 70-80 years with urothelial cancer.

J is TRBJ1-4 and V is TRBV13, with TRBD1 identical over 7 bases. CDR3 length: 14 amino acids. The V gene end was trimmed by 5 bases and the J gene end by 7 bases; junction bases not matched to a gene: 7. Germline assignment: CDR1 PRHDT and CDR2 FYEKMQ (reference sequence). The CDR3 here is CASSRGQDVEKLFF. CDR3 in DNA: TGTGCCAGCAGCCGTGGACAGGATGTTGAAAAACTGTTTTTT.

This chain connects TRBV9 to TRBJ2-7; 8 positions match TRBD2. This CDR3 contains 15 residues. Germline V gene sequence: CDR1 SGDLS, CDR2 YYNGEE. With V trimmed by 3 bases and J by 4 bases, 9 bases remained unmatched. Here the CDR3 DNA reads TGTGCCAGCAGCGAGGGACTAGAGACAAATTACGAGCAGTACTTC. Its protein is CASSEGLETNYEQYF.

The rearrangement joins TRBV9 to TRBJ1-3; a weak D match, TRBD1 (6 bases). Germline CDR1 and CDR2: SGDLS and YYNGEE. The CDR3 sequence is 16 residues long. V was pared by 0 bases and J by 0 bases, with 10 bases between. Written as DNA, the CDR3 is TGTGCCAGCAGCGTAGGACAGGCCTACTCTGGAAACACCATATATTTT. This translates into CASSVGQAYSGNTIYF.

The V call is TRBV28, the J call TRBJ1-1; possible D gene TRBD1, 5 bases. V was trimmed by 3 bases and J by 2 bases, leaving 10 bases between them. Germline-derived CDR1 and CDR2 are MDHEN and SYDVKM. The CDR3 runs to 14 residues. The CDR3 reads CASSLGGGNTEAFF. The CDR3 DNA sequence: TGTGCCAGCAGTTTGGGGGGAGGAAACACTGAAGCTTTCTTT.

This chain joins TRBV27 and TRBJ1-1; TRBD1 is a possible D gene (5 bases). Germline V gene sequence: CDR1 MNHEY, CDR2 SMNVEV (reference sequence). The CDR3 length is 13 residues. V was pared by 6 bases and J by 5 bases, with 13 bases between. CDR3 sequence (DNA): TGTGCCAGCAGCCCGCAGGGCTTTACTGAAGCTTTCTTT. This codes for CASSPQGFTEAFF.

V gene TRBV4-1 combines with J gene TRBJ1-3, with a possible D match to TRBD1 (6 bases). The CDR3 is 16 residues long. V was shortened by 0 bases and J by 8 bases, with 17 bases between the two germline ends. Germline loops: CDR1 MGHRA, CDR2 YSYEKL. The CDR3 spells CASSQDNRAPEYTIYF. The CDR3 DNA is TGCGCCAGCAGCCAAGACAACAGGGCCCCCGAGTACACCATATATTTT.

The chain links TRBV19 to TRBJ2-2; no clear D. The V and J ends lost 6 bases and 0 bases respectively, with 11 bases between them. Germline V gene sequence: CDR1 LNHDA, CDR2 SQIVND (reference sequence). This CDR3 has 15 residues. The CDR3 sequence is CASRAPAANTGELFF. The CDR3 DNA reads TGTGCCAGTAGGGCACCCGCCGCGAACACCGGGGAGCTGTTTTTT.

The chain links TRBV6-6 to TRBJ1-2; D is perhaps TRBD1 (5 bases). Trimming cost V 4 bases and J 1 base, with 10 bases left between them. The length of the CDR3 is 14 residues. CDR1 and CDR2 from the germline V gene are MNHNY and SVGAGI (reference sequence). The CDR3 reads CASSSGFGNYGYTF. DNA of the CDR3: TGTGCCAGCAGTTCAGGGTTTGGTAACTATGGCTACACCTTC.

The V call is TRBV6-6, the J call TRBJ1-1; TRBD1 might be the D (5 bases). CDR3 size: 14 residues. Germline CDR1 MNHNY, CDR2 SVGAGI (reference sequence). The ends were cut back, 9 bases at V and 0 bases at J, with 14 bases in the middle. The CDR3 loop is CASNQGRLNTEAFF. The CDR3 DNA sequence: TGTGCCAGTAACCAGGGCAGGTTGAACACTGAAGCTTTCTTT.

The chain employs TRBV28 and TRBJ2-7; 10 bases are a match to TRBD2. Germline assignment: CDR1 MDHEN and CDR2 SYDVKM. V lost 4 bases and J lost 4; bases outside the gene matches: 4. This CDR3 contains 14 residues. CDR3 DNA sequence: TGTGCCAGCAGTTCAGCGGGAGGGATATACGAGCAGTACTTC. Translating gives CASSSAGGIYEQYF.

This chain uses TRBV6-1 with TRBJ2-7; D call uncertain. Trimming took 6 bases from V and 0 from J, leaving 3 bases between them. Looked up from germline, CDR1 is MNHNS and CDR2 is SASEGT. The CDR3 is made up of 11 amino acids. CDR3 DNA sequence: TGTGCCAGCAGCTTCTCCTACGAGCAGTACTTC. It yields the protein CASSFSYEQYF.

This clone was recorded a few times. Mismatch with germline at one junction end may stem from a read error. This chain connects TRBV20-1 to TRBJ1-2, with D uncertain. Germline V gene data show CDR1 as DFQATT and CDR2 as SNEGSKA (reference sequence). This CDR3 has 10 residues. CDR3 nucleotides: TGCAGCGCCGTCTCCGGACGGGAAATCTTC. Its protein is CSAVSGREIF.

This sequence joins TRBV28 and TRBJ1-4; no definite D call. The CDR3 consists of 15 residues. The germline V gene has CDR1 MDHEN and CDR2 SYDVKM. V was trimmed by 3 bases and J by 4 bases, leaving 12 bases between them. The CDR3 bases are TGTGCCAGCAGTTTGGCCGGGAGCATTAATGAAAAACTGTTTTTT. Translating gives CASSLAGSINEKLFF.

This chain joins TRBV6-5 and TRBJ2-5, with 12 positions matching TRBD2. This CDR3 has 15 amino acids. The ends lost 4 bases at V and 4 bases at J; junction bases unmatched: 4. Germline lookup yields CDR1 MNHEY and CDR2 SVGAGI. The CDR3 nucleotides are TGTGCCAGCAGTTCCAGGACTAGCGGGATAGAGACCCAGTACTTC. Translating gives CASSSRTSGIETQYF.